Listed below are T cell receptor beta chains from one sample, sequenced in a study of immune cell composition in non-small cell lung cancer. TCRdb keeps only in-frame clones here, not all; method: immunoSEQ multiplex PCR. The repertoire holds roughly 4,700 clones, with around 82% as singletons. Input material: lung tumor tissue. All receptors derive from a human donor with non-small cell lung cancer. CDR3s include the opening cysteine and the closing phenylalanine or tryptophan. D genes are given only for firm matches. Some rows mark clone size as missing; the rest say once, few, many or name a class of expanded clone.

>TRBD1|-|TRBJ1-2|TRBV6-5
TGTGCCAGCAGGGGACAGGGGCCTAACTATGGCTACACCTTC
CASRGQGPNYGYTF
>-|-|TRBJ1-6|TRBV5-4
TGTGCCAGCAGCTATGGGACACCCAAGGGAAATTCACCCCTCCACTTT
CASSYGTPKGNSPLHF
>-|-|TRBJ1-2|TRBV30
TGTGCCTGGAGGGGTAGCCTGGAGGGCTACACCTTC
CAWRGSLEGYTF
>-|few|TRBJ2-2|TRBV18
TGTGCCAGCTCACCAGAACAGAACACCGGGGAGCTGTTTTTT
CASSPEQNTGELFF
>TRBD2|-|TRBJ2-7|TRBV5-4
TGTGCCAGCAGCTGGAGGGGACTAGCGGACGAGCAGTACTTC
CASSWRGLADEQYF
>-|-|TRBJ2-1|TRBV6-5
TGTGCCAGCTCTCCTAGCCGCAGTTACAATGAGCAGTTCTTC
CASSPSRSYNEQFF
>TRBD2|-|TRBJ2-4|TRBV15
TGTGCCACCAGCAGAGGTTTTACAGGAGCGGGGGACATTCAGTACTTC
CATSRGFTGAGDIQYF
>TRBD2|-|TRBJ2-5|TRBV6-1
TGTGCCACCCGGGCGGCGGGAGCGGCGGAGACCCAGTACTTC
CATRAAGAAETQYF
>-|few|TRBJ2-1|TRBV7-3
TGTGCCAGCAGCCTTCTCCTTAGCGATGATGAGCAGTTCTTC
CASSLLLSDDEQFF
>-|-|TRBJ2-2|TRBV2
TGTGCCAGCAACTTCGGTTCCCCGACACCGAGAACCGGGGAGCTGTTTTTT
CASNFGSPTPRTGELFF
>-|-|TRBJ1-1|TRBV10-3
TGTGCCATCGAGGCGGCGGGCGGGGCTGAAGCTTTCTTT
CAIEAAGGAEAFF
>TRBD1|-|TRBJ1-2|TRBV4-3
TGCGCCAGCAGCCAAGGGGCCCCCGGACAGGGTGGTTATGGCTACACCTTC
CASSQGAPGQGGYGYTF
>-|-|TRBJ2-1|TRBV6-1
TGTGCCAGCAAAGTTAGTCCGCTCTCCTACAATGAGCAGTTCTTC
CASKVSPLSYNEQFF
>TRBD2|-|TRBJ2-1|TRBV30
TGTGCCTGGAGCGTCACCCGACTAGCAAGCGATGAGCAGTTCTTC
CAWSVTRLASDEQFF
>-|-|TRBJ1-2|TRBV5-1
TGCGCCAGCAGTACAGGGCCGTCGGACTATGGCTACACCTTC
CASSTGPSDYGYTF
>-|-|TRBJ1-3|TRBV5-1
TGCGCCAGCAGCATAGACATCCTGGGTGGAAACACCATATATTTT
CASSIDILGGNTIYF
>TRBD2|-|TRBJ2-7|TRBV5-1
TGCGCCAGCCGAGTAGAGCGGGGGGCTTTAAAGCAGTACTTC
CASRVERGALKQYF
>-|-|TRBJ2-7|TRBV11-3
TGTGCCAGCAGTGGCCTCTACGAGCAGTACTTC
CASSGLYEQYF
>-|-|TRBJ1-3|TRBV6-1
TGTGCCAGCAGTGAAGCGCTTCGGGCAGGGGCTAACTCTGGAAACACCATATATTTT
CASSEALRAGANSGNTIYF
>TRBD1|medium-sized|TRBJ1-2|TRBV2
TGTGCCAGCAGTGAAGTCGGACAGGGCTATGGCTACACCTTC
CASSEVGQGYGYTF
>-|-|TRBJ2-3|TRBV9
TGTGCCAGCAGCGCCGACAGCTCTAGCACAGATACGCAGTATTTT
CASSADSSSTDTQYF
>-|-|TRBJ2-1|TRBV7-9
TGTGCCAGCAGTCACCCCCAGGCAGGGCTCAATGAGCAGTTCTTC
CASSHPQAGLNEQFF
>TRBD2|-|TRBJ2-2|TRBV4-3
TGCGCCAGCAGCCAAGGACTAGCGGGAGTAGGGGTCGGGGAGCTGTTTTTT
CASSQGLAGVGVGELFF
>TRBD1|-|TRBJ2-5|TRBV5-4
TGTGCCAGCAGCCCGACAGGGGGCGGGCAAGAGACCCAGTACTTC
CASSPTGGGQETQYF
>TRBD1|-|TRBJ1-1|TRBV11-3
TGTGCCAGCAGCTTTCCGACAGGGGGAACTGGTGAAGCTTTCTTT
CASSFPTGGTGEAFF
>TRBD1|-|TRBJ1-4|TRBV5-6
TGTGCCAGCAGCCTAACAGGGGCGACTAATGAAAAACTGTTTTTT
CASSLTGATNEKLFF
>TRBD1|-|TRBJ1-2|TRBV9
TGTGCCAGCAGCGTAGGACAGGGGGACTATGGCTACACCTTC
CASSVGQGDYGYTF
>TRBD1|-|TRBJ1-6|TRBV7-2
TGTGCCAGCAGTCCCTTCACCGGGACAGGGTACTCACCCCTCCACTTT
CASSPFTGTGYSPLHF
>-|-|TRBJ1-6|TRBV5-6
TGTGCCAGCAGCTTAGCACAGCCTAATTCACCCCTCCACTTT
CASSLAQPNSPLHF
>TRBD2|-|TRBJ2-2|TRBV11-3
TGTGCCAGCAGCTTAGTTCGACTAGCGGGAGGAGGGGAGCTGTTTTTT
CASSLVRLAGGGELFF
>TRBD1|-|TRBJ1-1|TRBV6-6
TGTGCCAGCAGCGTAGGGGGCAGCGTCACTGAAGCTTTCTTT
CASSVGGSVTEAFF